This T cell receptor beta chain is drawn from a study of blood T cells in healthy people across ages. On this clonotype: What it binds is unknown.

The CDR3 is made up of 13 amino acids. Looked up from germline, CDR1 is SNHLY and CDR2 is FYNNEI. The V segment lost 8 bases and the J segment 1 base; nucleotides outside the gene matches: 3. For every donor, a draw yielded roughly 10 milliliters of peripheral blood. It was with a sample-barcoded 5' primer and a J-beta primer mix that a second PCR of roughly 7 to 12 cycles was run. TCRdb analysed the 5' RACE reads with MiXCR anew, one entry per CDR3 protein. The repertoire holds 850,000 to 1,300,000 distinct CDR3 sequences, with around 43% as singletons. Points from the study as a whole: Comparison with aged donors showed that long-lived donors had more naive CD4+ cells and higher diversity.

The TCR comes from a woman aged 60-75 years in good health. The V and J genes are TRBV2 and TRBJ1-1; TRBD1 matches 8 bases. Sample: blood. The CDR3 sequence is CASFGQGNTEAFF. The CDR3, as DNA: TGTGCCAGCTTCGGACAGGGGAACACTGAAGCTTTCTTT.